These 20 T cell receptor beta chains originate from one sample sequenced in a study of control samples from healthy donors and cancer patients. This table comes from immunoSEQ multiplex PCR, and its TCRdb copy is limited to in-frame clones, with some not included. The table has 150,000 to 200,000 clones, about 91% seen once; the top ten hold under 5%. Sample: blood. These TCRs come from a woman in her twenties or thirties in good health.

This chain joins TRBV28 and TRBJ1-3; possibly TRBD1 for D (6 bases). V was pared by 2 bases and J by 6 bases, with 11 bases between. Germline V gene lookup returns CDR1 MDHEN and CDR2 SYDVKM. There are 14 residues in the CDR3. In DNA, the CDR3 is TGTGCCAGCAGTTTAACAGGGCCTATAAACACCATATATTTT. Translated: CASSLTGPINTIYF.

This chain links TRBV6-1 with TRBJ2-7; D is perhaps TRBD1 or TRBD2 (6 bases each). V dropped 1 base and J dropped 6 bases, with 10 bases sitting between them. This CDR3 is 13 amino acids long. The V gene's germline CDR1 is MNHNS and CDR2 SASEGT. The CDR3 coding sequence is TGTGCCAGCAGTGAAGGGGGGGCGTTCGAGCAGTACGTC. Amino acid sequence: CASSEGGAFEQYV.

The gene calls are TRBV2 and TRBJ1-2; 8 bases map to TRBD1. Germline V gives CDR1 SNHLY, CDR2 FYNNEI. This CDR3 region has 14 residues. The ends lost 4 bases at V and 3 bases at J; junction bases unmatched: 4. This CDR3 reads CASSAAGGDYGYTF. In nucleotides, the CDR3 is TGTGCCAGCAGTGCGGCAGGGGGCGACTATGGCTACACCTTC.

The chain joins TRBV6-5 to TRBJ2-2; tentatively, D is TRBD1 (5 bases). The V end lost 2 bases, the J end lost 5 bases, and 12 bases lay between the germline ends. The germline V gene has CDR1 MNHEY and CDR2 SVGAGI. This CDR3 has 15 residues. CDR3 in DNA: TGTGCCAGCAGTTACGCCCAGGGTTTTACCGGGGAGCTGTTTTTT. Translating it yields CASSYAQGFTGELFF.

The J gene is TRBJ1-4, the V gene TRBV9; possibly TRBD1 for D (6 bases). The CDR3 totals 15 residues. The V end was cut by 4 bases, the J end by 0 bases, with 10 bases between. The germline V gene has CDR1 SGDLS and CDR2 YYNGEE. The CDR3, as DNA: TGTGCCAGCAGCCCCTCAGGGGCAACTAATGAAAAACTGTTTTTT. Translating it yields CASSPSGATNEKLFF. Looking up the rest from reference TRBV9 and TRBJ1-4 gives the full variable domain: DSGVTQTPKHLITATGQRVTLRCSPRSGDLSVYWYQQSLDQGLQFLIQYYNGEERAKGNILERFSAQQFPDLHSELNLSSLELGDSALYFCASSPSGATNEKLFFGSGTQLSVL.

The genes are TRBV5-1 and TRBJ2-7; the D is unclear. Germline V gene lookup returns CDR1 SGHRS and CDR2 YFSETQ. This CDR3 comprises 14 residues. V was pared by 5 bases and J by 2 bases, with 14 bases between. The CDR3 sequence is CASSPRWGTYEQYF. The DNA of the CDR3 is TGCGCCAGCAGTCCTAGGTGGGGTACCTACGAGCAGTACTTC.

DNA of the CDR3: TGTGCCAGCAGTTTATCGGGACAGACTACCACCTACGAGCAGTACGTC. It specifies CASSLSGQTTTYEQYV. The chain carries TRBV27 and TRBJ2-7, with 7 bases lining up with TRBD1. Losses at the gene ends were 0 bases for V and 2 bases for J; bases not matched to a gene: 7. The CDR3 consists of 16 residues. Germline V gives CDR1 MNHEY, CDR2 SMNVEV (reference sequence).

This chain connects TRBV24-1 to TRBJ2-1; 11 bases are shared with TRBD2. Germline loops: CDR1 KGHDR, CDR2 SFDVKD. The J segment lost 5 bases and the V segment lost 4 bases, leaving 3 bases of the junction unmatched. This CDR3 comprises 15 residues. The CDR3 DNA reads TGTGCCACCAGTGACCCGGGACTAGCGGACAATGAGCAGTTCTTC. As protein: CATSDPGLADNEQFF.

This clone occurred once. The V gene is TRBV7-2, the J gene TRBJ2-7; tentative D call: TRBD2 (5 bases). Germline V gene data show CDR1 as SGHTA and CDR2 as FQGNSA. This CDR3 spans 14 amino acids. Trimming stripped 10 bases from V and 0 bases from J, with 16 bases between. The CDR3 DNA reads as TGTGCCACCTCCCAGGAGGTGGCCTCCTACGAGCAGTACTTC. As protein: CATSQEVASYEQYF.

The rearrangement links TRBV7-8 to TRBJ1-1; no clear D gene. The CDR3 is made up of 14 amino acids. V lost 10 bases and J lost 1, with 16 bases in between. From germline, CDR1 is SGHVS and CDR2 FQNEAQ. This CDR3 is CATFPHERNTEAFF. Written as DNA, the CDR3 is TGTGCCACCTTTCCACACGAGAGGAACACTGAAGCTTTCTTT.

J is TRBJ2-7 and V is TRBV21-1; the table calls TRBD2, which could not be checked here. TRBV21-1 is described as a pseudogene. The CDR3 runs 16 residues. The CDR3 region is CASSKPGDQGVYEQYF. For the CDR3, the DNA is TGTGCCAGCAGCAAACCGGGGGACCAAGGGGTATACGAGCAGTACTTC.

The rearrangement links TRBV4-1 to TRBJ2-7; D may be TRBD2 (6 bases). The CDR3 consists of 14 residues. Germline V gene data show CDR1 as MGHRA and CDR2 as YSYEKL. Trimming removed 4 bases from V and 7 bases from J, with 17 bases in between. CDR3 in DNA: TGCGCCAGCAGCCGGAGGGCGACAGAGTGGGAGCAGTACTTC. Encoded protein: CASSRRATEWEQYF.

The sample holds a few counts of this clone. The rearrangement uses TRBV6-5 and TRBJ1-5; D gene ambiguous. Trimming removed 0 bases at V and 5 bases at J, with 8 bases between. Per germline, CDR1 MNHEY and CDR2 SVGAGI. The CDR3 consists of 14 residues. The DNA for the CDR3 is TGTGCCAGCAGTTACTCCTCGGGTGATCAGCCCCAGCATTTT. The encoded protein is CASSYSSGDQPQHF.

This clone has just a few counts. The chain carries TRBV3-1 (or the pseudogene TRBV3-2) and TRBJ2-1, with 8 positions matching TRBD2. The germline CDR1 and CDR2 sequences are LGHDT and YNNKEL (reference sequence). The CDR3 spans 16 residues. V trimming: 0 bases; J trimming: 5 bases; junction bases outside the gene matches: 6. CDR3 region: CASSQEGAGANNEQFF. The CDR3 DNA reads as TGTGCCAGCAGCCAAGAGGGAGCGGGAGCTAACAATGAGCAGTTCTTC.

This chain connects TRBV5-1 to TRBJ2-1, with D maybe TRBD1 (5 bases). Trimming pared 1 base from V and 5 bases from J, leaving 7 bases between. Germline V gene lookup returns CDR1 SGHRS and CDR2 YFSETQ. The CDR3 is made up of 13 amino acids. The CDR3 sequence is CASSLTGNNEQFF. In DNA form, the CDR3 reads TGCGCCAGCAGCTTGACAGGAAACAATGAGCAGTTCTTC. Looking up the rest from reference TRBV5-1 and TRBJ2-1 gives the full variable domain: KAGVTQTPRYLIKTRGQQVTLSCSPISGHRSVSWYQQTPGQGLQFLFEYFSETQRNKGNFPGRFSGRQFSNSRSEMNVSTLELGDSALYLCASSLTGNNEQFFGPGTRLTVL.

The chain has TRBV7-2 and TRBJ1-2; a weak D match, TRBD1 (5 bases). Trimming removed 6 bases at V and 1 base at J, with 12 bases between. The germline gives CDR1 SGHTA, CDR2 FQGNSA. The CDR3 length is 14 residues. The DNA of the CDR3 is TGTGCCAGCAGTTCGACGGGGGTTAACTATGGCTACACCTTC. This sequence encodes CASSSTGVNYGYTF.

This sequence joins TRBV3-1 (or the pseudogene TRBV3-2) and TRBJ1-4; D not certain. V was clipped by 0 bases and J by 6 bases, with 17 bases between them. The V gene's germline CDR1 is LGHDT and CDR2 YNNKEL (reference sequence). The CDR3 loop spans 17 amino acids. Here the CDR3 DNA reads TGTGCCAGCAGCCAAGACCGGATGGCGGAGGCAGATGAAAAACTGTTTTTT. This encodes CASSQDRMAEADEKLFF.

The CDR3 is CASASSSQYF. CDR3 nucleotides: TGTGCCAGTGCTAGTAGCTCTCAGTACTTC. The rearrangement links TRBV28 to TRBJ2-5; no reliable D call. Trimming removed 9 bases at V and 11 bases at J, with 13 bases between. The CDR3 spans 10 residues. Per germline, CDR1 MDHEN and CDR2 SYDVKM.

This sequence joins TRBV6-6 and TRBJ2-3; no definite D call. The CDR3 totals 14 residues. Germline CDR1 is MNHNY and CDR2 is SVGAGI (reference sequence). Trimming pared 6 bases from V and 3 bases from J, leaving 13 bases between. The CDR3 nucleotides are TGTGCCAGCAGCCACGGTACCGGGACAGATACGCAGTATTTT. This codes for CASSHGTGTDTQYF.

The table lists this clone with a count of one. This chain joins TRBV5-5 and TRBJ2-7; 9 nucleotides align to TRBD1. Per the germline V gene, CDR1 is SGHKS and CDR2 is YYEKEE (reference sequence). CDR3 length: 14 amino acids. The ends lost 4 bases at V and 2 bases at J; junction bases unmatched: 4. The DNA for the CDR3 is TGTGCCAGCAGCGCTGGACAGGGGACCTACGAGCAGTACGTC. The encoded protein is CASSAGQGTYEQYV.